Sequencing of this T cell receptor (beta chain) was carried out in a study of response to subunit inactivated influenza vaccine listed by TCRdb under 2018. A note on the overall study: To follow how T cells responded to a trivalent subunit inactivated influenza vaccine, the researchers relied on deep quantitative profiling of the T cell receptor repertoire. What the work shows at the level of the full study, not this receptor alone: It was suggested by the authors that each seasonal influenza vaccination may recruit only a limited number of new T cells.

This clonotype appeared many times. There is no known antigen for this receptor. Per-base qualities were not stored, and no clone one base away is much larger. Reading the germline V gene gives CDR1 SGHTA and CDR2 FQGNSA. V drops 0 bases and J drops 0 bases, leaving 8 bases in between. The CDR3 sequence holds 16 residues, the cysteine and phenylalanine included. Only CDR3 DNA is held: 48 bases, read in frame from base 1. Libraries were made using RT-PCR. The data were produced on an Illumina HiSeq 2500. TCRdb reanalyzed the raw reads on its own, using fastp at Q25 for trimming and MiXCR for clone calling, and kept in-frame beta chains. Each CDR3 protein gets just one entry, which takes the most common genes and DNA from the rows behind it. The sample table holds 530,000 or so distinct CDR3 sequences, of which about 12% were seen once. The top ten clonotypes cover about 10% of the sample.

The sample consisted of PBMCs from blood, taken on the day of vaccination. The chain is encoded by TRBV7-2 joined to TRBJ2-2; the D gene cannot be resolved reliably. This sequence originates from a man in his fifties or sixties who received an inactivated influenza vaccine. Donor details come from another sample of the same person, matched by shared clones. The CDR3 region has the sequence CASSLAGSANTGELFF. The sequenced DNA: TGTGCCAGCAGCTTAGCTGGGTCCGCGAACACCGGGGAGCTGTTTTTT.